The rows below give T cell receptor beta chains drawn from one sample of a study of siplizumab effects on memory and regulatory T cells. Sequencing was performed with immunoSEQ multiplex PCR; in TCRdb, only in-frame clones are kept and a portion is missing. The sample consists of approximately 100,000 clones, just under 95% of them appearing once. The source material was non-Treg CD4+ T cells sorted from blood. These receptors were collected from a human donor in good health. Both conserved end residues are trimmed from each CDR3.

ASNFGGNTEAF TRBJ1-1 TRBV5-1 11
ASSKDPGTDLPIAAD TRBJ1-2 TRBV9 15
ASSPVFGNLGQETQY TRBJ2-5 TRBV18 15
ASSDVAPSGNEQF TRBJ2-1 TRBV10-1 13
ASSPGGYEQY TRBJ2-7 TRBV5-1 10
ASSSMAQPQH TRBJ1-5 TRBV28 10
ASSDTETQY TRBJ2-5 TRBV19 9
ASSSSSGNTGELF TRBJ2-2 TRBV7-3 13
ASSLGDRSRGYT TRBJ1-2 TRBV5-1 12
ASRDRGYNEQY TRBJ2-7 TRBV27 11
ASSVRPEETQY TRBJ2-5 TRBV19 11
ASSLGGGNQPQH TRBJ1-5 TRBV5-1 12
ASSLDGGQGLNEQF TRBJ2-1 TRBV11-3 14
ASSSRVPAGVETQY TRBJ2-5 TRBV11-2 14
ASSSLNGGRE TRBJ1-2 TRBV28 10
ASSFTGGGTEAF TRBJ1-1 TRBV25-1 12
ASSRREGTDTQY TRBJ2-3 TRBV6-5 12
ASSQQGALAYGYT TRBJ1-2 TRBV7-2 13
ASSLAYERPTFSYT TRBJ1-2 TRBV5-8 14